This is a list of T cell receptor beta chains from one sample in a study of blood T cell repertoires in COVID-19. Profiled with immunoSEQ multiplex PCR; TCRdb holds only in-frame clones, not every one. The table shows tens of thousands of clones, with 85% to 90% occurring only once. The sample comprised peripheral blood. The receptors derive from an elderly man with acute or convalescent COVID-19. The CDR3 runs from the conserved cysteine through the conserved F or W. A D gene is named only where the DNA matches it firmly. Rows may omit the clone size; those that give it use once, few, many or a size class.

.	TRBV3-1/TRBV3-2	TRBJ1-1	.	TGTGCCAGCACCACTGATGGAGTGGATCTGAACACTGAAGCTTTCTTT	CASTTDGVDLNTEAFF
.	TRBV11-3	TRBJ2-1	.	TGTGCCAGCAGCAAAAACCAGGGGGGCCATGAGCAGTTCTTC	CASSKNQGGHEQFF
TRBD1	TRBV7-2	TRBJ2-7	.	TGTGCCAGCAGCTTAGTAACAGGGGGCCCCTACGAGCAGTACTTC	CASSLVTGGPYEQYF
TRBD1	TRBV18	TRBJ2-2	once	TGTGCCAGCTCACCGTTGGGACCGGGACAGGCGAACACCGGGGAGCTGTTTTTT	CASSPLGPGQANTGELFF
.	TRBV6-2/TRBV6-3	TRBJ2-3	.	TGTGCCAGCAGTTCGGGGGCAGATACGCAGTATTTT	CASSSGADTQYF
.	TRBV10-3	TRBJ2-1	.	TGTGCCGTCAGGAGCGGAAAATCGGACAATGAGCAGTTCTTC	CAVRSGKSDNEQFF
.	TRBV2	TRBJ1-1	.	TGTGCCAGCAGTCCACAGGGCCTCGGGACTGAAGCTTTCTTT	CASSPQGLGTEAFF
TRBD1	TRBV6-5	TRBJ1-2	.	TGTGCCAGCAGGAGGGACAGGGACATCTATGGCTACACCTTC	CASRRDRDIYGYTF
TRBD2	TRBV4-1	TRBJ2-1	.	TGCGCCAGCAGCCGACTGCCACTAGCGGGGCCCGGGAATGAGCAGTTCTTC	CASSRLPLAGPGNEQFF
.	TRBV7-3	TRBJ2-2	.	TGTGCCAGCAGCCTGAGGGCGGTATACAGCACCGGGGAGCTGTTTTTT	CASSLRAVYSTGELFF
TRBD1	TRBV12-3/TRBV12-4	TRBJ2-4	.	TGTGCCAGCAGCGGGACAGGGCCTGACATTCAGTACTTC	CASSGTGPDIQYF
.	TRBV7-2	TRBJ2-5	.	TGTGCCAGCAGCCCCCAGACAGGGACTGGCGGGACCCAGTACTTC	CASSPQTGTGGTQYF
.	TRBV3-1/TRBV3-2	TRBJ2-7	.	TGTGCCAGCAGCCAAGACGGGGGATCCTACGAGCAGTACTTC	CASSQDGGSYEQYF
.	TRBV27	TRBJ2-2	few	TGTGCCAGCAGTTTATCCCAGGTGACCGGGGAGCTGTTTTTT	CASSLSQVTGELFF
.	TRBV5-1	TRBJ2-5	.	TGCGCCAGCAGCCCGTGGACTCGCCCGTCCCAAGAGACCCAGTACTTC	CASSPWTRPSQETQYF
.	TRBV5-5	TRBJ2-3	.	TGTGCCAGCAGCTTGGAGCAGGGATCCACAGATACGCAGTATTTT	CASSLEQGSTDTQYF
TRBD2	TRBV5-1	TRBJ2-1	.	TGCGCCAGCAGCCCCTCTAGCGGGGGGATTAACAATGAGCAGTTCTTC	CASSPSSGGINNEQFF
TRBD1	TRBV7-2	TRBJ1-1	once	TGTGCCAGCAGCTGGACAGGGGGCAGGAACACTGAAGCTTTCTTT	CASSWTGGRNTEAFF
.	TRBV5-5	TRBJ2-3	.	TGTGCCAGCAGCCCCCTGGGTAGCGGCACAGATACGCAGTATTTT	CASSPLGSGTDTQYF
.	TRBV5-4	TRBJ2-7	.	TGTGCCAGCAGCTCACGGGGGACCTCCTACGAGCAGTACTTC	CASSSRGTSYEQYF
.	TRBV2	TRBJ1-3	.	TGTGCCAGCAGTGAGGGCAGGGGTGTTTCTGGAAACACCATATATTTT	CASSEGRGVSGNTIYF
.	TRBV30	TRBJ1-5	.	TGTGCCTGGAGTGTACACACTGAGCCGAGGCGACAGCCCCAGCATTTT	CAWSVHTEPRRQPQHF
TRBD1	TRBV7-6	TRBJ1-6	.	TGTGCCAGCACCCCCTGGACAGGCGATAATTCACCCCTCCACTTT	CASTPWTGDNSPLHF
.	TRBV29-1	TRBJ2-1	.	TGCAGCGTTATTCCGGGAACCCACAATGAGCAGTTCTTC	CSVIPGTHNEQFF